This paragraph reports one T cell receptor beta chain. Its target is not known. The entry originates in a study of graft-versus-host responses after intestinal transplantation. On the study more broadly: Recipients had transplants, and these were multivisceral, liver-intestinal, or isolated intestinal.

Study-wide findings and caveats: There were GvH clones found in recipient marrow, and some of them appeared first in ileum or blood. Among circulating GvH clones, peak levels were associated with early post-transplant declines in HvG clones.

The CDR3 has 16 residues. Germline assignment: CDR1 SGHRS and CDR2 YFSETQ. The ends lost 3 bases at V and 2 bases at J; junction bases unmatched: 4. Clones were read by immunoSEQ multiplex PCR, and TCRdb kept only the in-frame ones, dropping some. The sample holds 9,600 or so clones, roughly 96% seen once. This TCR was recovered from a human patient who received an intestinal transplant, so some T cells may come from the graft donor. Sequences were derived from bone marrow, sampled 521 days after intestinal transplantation. The J gene is TRBJ2-1, the V gene TRBV5-1; 11 bases are shared with TRBD2. CDR3 sequence: CASSSGLAGTYNEQFF. CDR3 in DNA: TGCGCCAGCAGCTCAGGACTAGCGGGCACCTACAATGAGCAGTTCTTC.